The rows below give T cell receptor beta chains drawn from one sample of a study of tumor-infiltrating lymphocytes in primary liver carcinoma. TCRdb re-analysed the multiplex PCR reads in MiXCR, keeping a single row per CDR3 protein. The sample shows about 64,000 distinct CDR3 sequences, about 71% of them seen only once. The sequenced sample was liver tumor tissue from sampling region 4. These receptors were taken from a middle-aged man with primary liver carcinoma and hepatitis B virus infection. Each CDR3 is given with its conserved first and last residue. Each record gives: D gene, J gene, clone size, CDR3 length, V gene, CDR3 DNA, CDR3 protein. The D gene is left open where the match is weak. Some rows mark clone size as missing; the rest say once, few, many or name a class of expanded clone.

- | TRBJ2-1 | - | 12 | TRBV6-2/TRBV6-3 | TGTGCCAGCCAGGAGCGATACAATGAACTGTTCTTC | CASQERYNELFF
- | TRBJ1-2 | - | 14 | TRBV10-3 | TGTGCCATCAGTATGACAGGACCAACTCGTTGCTACACCTTC | CAISMTGPTRCYTF
- | TRBJ2-3 | - | 15 | TRBV6-1 | TGTGCCTGCAGTGAAGATGGGGGCGACACAGATACGCAGTATTTT | CACSEDGGDTDTQYF
- | TRBJ2-7 | few | 12 | TRBV29-1 | TGCAGCGCGAGTTGGGGTAATCACGAGCAGTACTTT | CSASWGNHEQYF
- | TRBJ1-6 | - | 13 | TRBV18 | TGTGCCAGCTCACCCGTGGGGTACTCACCCCTCCACTTT | CASSPVGYSPLHF
- | TRBJ2-7 | - | 13 | TRBV11-1 | TGTGCCAGCAGCTTAGGGAAAAACTACGAGCAGTACTTC | CASSLGKNYEQYF
TRBD2 | TRBJ2-7 | - | 17 | TRBV4-3 | TGCGCCAGCAACCAAGATCGGTCTATTAGCGGGAGAAGGACCCTAGAGTTC | CASNQDRSISGRRTLEF
- | TRBJ2-5 | - | 13 | TRBV5-4 | TGCACCAGCAGTTTGAAGGGCCAAGAGACCCAGTACTTC | CTSSLKGQETQYF
- | TRBJ1-4 | - | 16 | TRBV11-2 | TGTGCCACCAGCAAGATTCCAGGAGGAACGAATGAAAAGCTGTTTTTT | CATSKIPGGTNEKLFF
- | TRBJ1-2 | few | 14 | TRBV12-3/TRBV12-4 | TGTGCCAGCAGTTTTCGTCGGAGTAGCCATGGCTACACCTTC | CASSFRRSSHGYTF
- | TRBJ2-3 | - | 15 | TRBV4-3 | TGCGCCAACAGCCAAGAGGGTAGCCGAGCAGATACGCAGTATTTT | CANSQEGSRADTQYF
- | TRBJ1-1 | - | 13 | TRBV28 | TGTGCCAGCAGTTTACCGGGGGGCATTGAAGCTTTCTTT | CASSLPGGIEAFF
- | TRBJ2-7 | - | 14 | TRBV4-1 | TGCGCCAGCAGCCAACTCGATACTTACTACGAGAAGTACTTC | CASSQLDTYYEKYF
- | TRBJ2-1 | - | 15 | TRBV7-8 | TGCGCCAGCAGCTTAGGGACTCCTAATTACAATAAGCAGTTCTTC | CASSLGTPNYNKQFF
- | TRBJ2-5 | - | 13 | TRBV4-3 | TGCCCCAGTAGCCAAGGCCTGGGAGAGACCCAGTACTTC | CPSSQGLGETQYF
- | TRBJ2-1 | - | 14 | TRBV30 | TGTGCCTGGAGTAATAGCGGCTCCTATAATGAGGAGTTCTTC | CAWSNSGSYNEEFF
TRBD2 | TRBJ2-3 | - | 15 | TRBV12-3/TRBV12-4 | TGTGCCAGCAGTCCCCCACTAGCGGTAGTAGATATGCAGTATTTC | CASSPPLAVVDMQYF
- | TRBJ1-5 | few | 14 | TRBV10-3 | TGTGCCATCAGTGAGGTACTCCAAGGTCAGCCCCAGCATTTT | CAISEVLQGQPQHF
- | TRBJ1-2 | - | 11 | TRBV29-1 | TGCAGCGCTGTCTTCGGGAATGGCTACACCTTT | CSAVFGNGYTF
TRBD1 | TRBJ2-7 | - | 14 | TRBV6-5 | TGTACCTGCCCCTCCGGGACAGGATATAACGAGCAGTACTTC | CTCPSGTGYNEQYF
TRBD1 | TRBJ1-1 | - | 15 | TRBV5-4 | TGTTCCAGCAGCTTGCGACAGGGCGGGGACACTGAGGCTTTCTTT | CSSSLRQGGDTEAFF
- | TRBJ2-5 | once | 15 | TRBV29-1 | TGCAGCGTTGAAGCTGACATGGGGCGAGCAGAGACCCAGTATTTC | CSVEADMGRAETQYF
- | TRBJ1-2 | many | 16 | TRBV6-6 | TGTGCCAGCAGTCCAGGGATTCAGGGGAAGACCTATGGCTACACCTTC | CASSPGIQGKTYGYTF
- | TRBJ2-2 | few | 16 | TRBV4-1 | TGCGCCAGCAGCCACTGGAGAGGGGTGAACACCGGGGAGCTGTTTTTT | CASSHWRGVNTGELFF
- | TRBJ2-2 | many | 13 | TRBV5-6 | TGTGCCAGCAGCCCGATTTACACCGGGGAGCTGTTTTTT | CASSPIYTGELFF
- | TRBJ2-3 | - | 15 | TRBV11-2 | TGTGCCAACAGCTTTACTAGATCTAACACGGATACGCAGTATTTT | CANSFTRSNTDTQYF
- | TRBJ2-7 | - | 14 | TRBV5-4 | TGTGCCAGAAGCTTGTTCGGACAGACCTACGAGCAGTACTTC | CARSLFGQTYEQYF
TRBD1 | TRBJ1-1 | many | 14 | TRBV6-6 | TGTGCCAGCTCCGGGGACAGTAAGAACACTGAAGCTTTCTTT | CASSGDSKNTEAFF
TRBD1 | TRBJ2-7 | medium-sized | 15 | TRBV11-1 | TGTGCCAGCAGCTTAATTTCAGGGGGCGGCTACGAGCAGTACTTC | CASSLISGGGYEQYF
- | TRBJ2-1 | - | 14 | TRBV7-9 | TGTGCCAGCAGTAAAGGTATCCGGGCCAATGAGCAGTTCTTT | CASSKGIRANEQFF
- | TRBJ2-7 | - | 13 | TRBV11-2 | TGTGCCAGCAGCTTTGATGGCTCCTGTGAGCAGTACTTC | CASSFDGSCEQYF
- | TRBJ2-1 | once | 16 | TRBV12-3/TRBV12-4 | TGTGCCAGCGCCCGAAGTGGCGGGGATTTAATTAATGAGCAGTCCTTC | CASARSGGDLINEQSF
TRBD1 | TRBJ1-1 | few | 14 | TRBV5-6 | TGTGCCAGAAGCTTGGGACAGGGGAACACTGAAGCTTTCTTT | CARSLGQGNTEAFF
- | TRBJ2-3 | few | 14 | TRBV28 | TGTGCCAGCAGCATCCCCAGCAGGCCGGATACGCAGTATTTT | CASSIPSRPDTQYF
TRBD2 | TRBJ2-5 | - | 17 | TRBV4-3 | TGTGCCAGCAGCCAAGTGGCTAGCGGGAGGACTGGTGAGACCCAGTACTTC | CASSQVASGRTGETQYF
- | TRBJ1-1 | - | 14 | TRBV29-1 | TGCAGCGTTGGGCAGGCGACGTTTTGTGCTGAAGCTTTCTTT | CSVGQATFCAEAFF
- | TRBJ2-7 | - | 13 | TRBV6-2/TRBV6-3 | TGTGCCAGCAGTCCTCGGATCCACCTGGGGCAATACTTC | CASSPRIHLGQYF
TRBD1 | TRBJ2-3 | once | 15 | TRBV5-1 | TGCGCCAGTAGCCTGACAGGGTTGACGACAGATACGCAGTATTTT | CASSLTGLTTDTQYF
- | TRBJ2-2 | - | 16 | TRBV6-1 | TGTGCCAGCAGAGCCGGGTCAGGGGTGGGCACCGGGGAGCTGTTTTTT | CASRAGSGVGTGELFF
- | TRBJ1-1 | few | 12 | TRBV7-9 | TGTGCCAGCAGATCCGACACGAATGAAGCTTTCTTT | CASRSDTNEAFF
TRBD1 | TRBJ1-5 | once | 15 | TRBV6-1 | TGTGCCAGCAGTGATCCGGGACAGGGGAATCAGGCCCAACATTTT | CASSDPGQGNQAQHF
TRBD1 | TRBJ2-5 | - | 16 | TRBV18 | TGTGCCAGCTCATCTCCCGGGACAGAGTCCTCGGAGACCCAGTACTTC | CASSSPGTESSETQYF
- | TRBJ1-2 | - | 14 | TRBV25-1 | TGTGCCAGCAGTGGTGGTGCGGGCTATTATGGCTACGCCTTC | CASSGGAGYYGYAF
- | TRBJ2-2 | few | 12 | TRBV11-3 | TGTGCCAGCAGCTTATGGTTCGGGGAGCTGTTTTTT | CASSLWFGELFF
- | TRBJ2-1 | - | 17 | TRBV6-4 | TGTGTCAGCAGTGACTCACGCAGGTGGCACTCCTACAATGAGCAGTTCTTC | CVSSDSRRWHSYNEQFF
- | TRBJ1-5 | - | 13 | TRBV6-5 | TGTGCCAGCAGTTACTCGGAAGCGCAGCCACAGCATTTT | CASSYSEAQPQHF
TRBD2 | TRBJ2-3 | - | 18 | TRBV11-2 | TGTGCCAGCAGCTTAGGAGGGACTAGCGGTAGGGCCGAAGATACGCAGAAGTTT | CASSLGGTSGRAEDTQKF
TRBD1 | TRBJ2-3 | - | 20 | TRBV4-1 | TGCGCCAGCAGCCAGGCTATCGGGACAGACAGATTAGTCACGGCAGATACGCAGTATTTT | CASSQAIGTDRLVTADTQYF
- | TRBJ1-5 | once | 13 | TRBV6-4 | TGTGCCAGCAGAGAGGGTGACGCTCAGCCCCAGCATTTT | CASREGDAQPQHF
TRBD2 | TRBJ2-5 | - | 16 | TRBV5-6 | TGTGCCAGCAGCTTGAAAAGCGGGGGGCACCAAGAGACCCAGTACTTC | CASSLKSGGHQETQYF